This TCR beta chain was documented in a study of blood T cell repertoires in COVID-19. Study at large: COVID-19 samples collected from the United States, Italy and Spain covered acute and convalescent phases. PBMCs, B-cell-depleted T cells, or T cells provided the cDNA or gDNA that made up the material.

The length of the CDR3 is 15 residues. CDR1 LGHNA and CDR2 YSLEER come from the germline V gene. V shed 1 base, J shed 5 bases, and the junction held 5 bases outside the gene matches. TCRdb keeps only in-frame clones here, not all; method: immunoSEQ multiplex PCR. Here the sample spans 200,000 to 250,000 clones, over 60% being singletons. The sequenced sample consisted of peripheral blood. The chain links TRBV4-3 to TRBJ2-7; TRBD1 aligns across 10 bases. This TCR was recovered from a woman in her sixties or seventies with acute or convalescent COVID-19. The CDR3 sequence: CASSQVSTGGNEQYF. Written as DNA, the CDR3 is TGCGCCAGCAGCCAAGTGTCGACAGGGGGCAACGAGCAGTACTTC.